These 9 T cell receptor beta chains originate from one sample sequenced in a study of blood T cell repertoires in COVID-19. Profiled with immunoSEQ multiplex PCR; TCRdb holds only in-frame clones, not every one. The data hold 70,000 or so clones, with about nine tenths observed a single time. Sequenced sample: peripheral blood. All receptors derive from a woman older than 75 with active COVID-19.

This clone was detected only once. This chain connects TRBV20-1 to TRBJ1-1, with D possibly TRBD1 on 5 matching bases. V shed 3 bases and J shed 2 bases, with 16 bases lying between them. Germline V gene data show CDR1 as DFQATT and CDR2 as SNEGSKA (reference sequence). This CDR3 region has 15 residues. The DNA of the CDR3 is TGCAGTGCTAGTAGGTTTGGAAGGGGCAACACTGAAGCTTTCTTT. It is translated as CSASRFGRGNTEAFF.

This chain joins TRBV3-1 (or the pseudogene TRBV3-2) and TRBJ2-5, with D possibly matching TRBD2 (7 bases). Per germline, CDR1 LGHDT and CDR2 YNNKEL (reference sequence). The CDR3 contains 13 residues. Trimming pared 4 bases from V and 5 bases from J, leaving 11 bases between. The CDR3 nucleotides are TGTGCCAGCAGCCGGGGGGGCCTGGAGACCCAGTACTTC. As protein: CASSRGGLETQYF.

The DNA of the CDR3 is TGTGCCAGCAGCTCGCCGGGACAGGGGGCGGGGACCGGGGAGCTGTTTTTT. As protein: CASSSPGQGAGTGELFF. The chain carries TRBV28 and TRBJ2-2, with TRBD1 identical over 12 bases. The CDR3 length is 17 residues. The ends lost 6 bases at V and 5 bases at J; junction bases unmatched: 10. Germline V CDR1 and CDR2: MDHEN, SYDVKM.

This clone is a singleton in its sample. J is TRBJ2-7 and V is TRBV25-1; D unclear. Germline V gives CDR1 MGHDK, CDR2 SYGVNS. This CDR3 region has 17 residues. Trimming cost V 1 base and J 7 bases, with 23 bases left between them. CDR3 sequence (DNA): TGTGCCAGCAGTGAATTTTACCGCGACGTCCAAGGCGGTGAGCAGTACTTC. Protein: CASSEFYRDVQGGEQYF.

The chain is built from TRBV19 and TRBJ1-1; 8 nucleotides agree with TRBD1. This CDR3 comprises 17 residues. Germline lookup yields CDR1 LNHDA and CDR2 SQIVND (reference sequence). The ends lost 2 bases at V and 7 bases at J; junction bases unmatched: 15. CDR3 sequence reads: CASSILGSGRGLREAFF. Written as DNA, the CDR3 is TGTGCCAGTAGTATATTAGGGTCCGGCAGGGGGCTGCGTGAAGCTTTCTTT.

This chain links TRBV12-3 or TRBV12-4 with TRBJ2-1; D unclear. This CDR3 has 11 amino acids. V lost 5 bases and J lost 7, with 6 bases in between. CDR3 residues: CASSPMNEQFF. DNA of the CDR3: TGTGCCAGCAGTCCTATGAATGAGCAGTTCTTC.

The J gene is TRBJ1-2, the V gene TRBV28, with a possible D match to TRBD1 (5 bases). The CDR3 is 14 residues long. The V end lost 2 bases, the J end lost 0 bases, and 7 bases lay between the germline ends. Per the germline V gene, CDR1 is MDHEN and CDR2 is SYDVKM. The CDR3 protein is CASSLDRTNYGYTF. CDR3 coding DNA: TGTGCCAGCAGTTTAGACAGAACTAACTATGGCTACACCTTC.

The chain has TRBV3-1 (or the pseudogene TRBV3-2) and TRBJ2-4; 14 bases match TRBD2. Germline CDR1 reads LGHDT; CDR2 reads YNNKEL (reference sequence). There are 17 residues in the CDR3. V was pared by 0 bases and J by 7 bases, with 5 bases of the junction left unmatched. CDR3 sequence: CASSQEGTSGSRNIQYF. CDR3 coding DNA: TGTGCCAGCAGCCAAGAGGGGACTAGCGGGAGTAGGAACATTCAGTACTTC.

The CDR3 spells CASSPGASYEQYF. CDR3 nucleotide sequence: TGTGCCAGCTCACCAGGGGCCTCCTACGAGCAGTACTTC. The chain links TRBV18 to TRBJ2-7; D is possibly TRBD1 (5 bases). Germline V gene sequence: CDR1 KGHSH, CDR2 LQKENI. V was trimmed by 2 bases and J by 0 bases, leaving 5 bases between them. The CDR3 covers 13 residues.